The 9 T cell receptor beta chains in this list originate from one sample, sequenced in a study of T-cell memory formation after mild COVID-19 (dated by TCRdb to 2020 to 2022). Libraries were built with 5' RACE. TCRdb names Illumina NovaSeq 6000 as the instrument used. TCRdb trimmed the raw reads at Q25, called clones with MiXCR and kept productive beta chains. Each CDR3 protein gets just one entry, which takes the most common genes and DNA from the rows behind it. The sample table shows about 430,000 distinct CDR3 sequences, and less than 25% are seen once. 8.5% to 10% of the sample comes from the top ten. Sample: PBMCs or a T cell subset sorted from them (not recorded which). The receptors stem from an adult woman who had mild COVID-19 (a few samples of this study predate the infection). The sample titles of this study are shuffled in the database, so cell type and time point are left out; the donor was told from shared clones.

This clonotype was recorded a few times. The chain joins TRBV3-1 to TRBJ2-2, with D perhaps matching TRBD2 (6 bases). Trimming stripped 4 bases from V and 1 base from J, with 13 bases between. Germline V gives CDR1 LGHDT, CDR2 YNNKEL (reference sequence). The CDR3 extends over 16 amino acids. The CDR3 DNA sequence: TGTGCCAGCAGCCGACCTACTAGCCTGAACACCGGGGAGCTGTTTTTT. Translation gives CASSRPTSLNTGELFF.

The gene calls are TRBV11-2 and TRBJ2-1; TRBD1 matches at 8 bases. Looked up from germline, CDR1 is SGHAT and CDR2 is FQNNGV. This CDR3 is 16 amino acids long. Germline trimming cut 1 base from V and 3 bases from J; bases unmatched to any gene: 5. CDR3 DNA: TGTGCCAGCAGCTTAGTGGTGGACAGGGTCTACAATGAGCAGTTCTTC. It yields the protein CASSLVVDRVYNEQFF.

The V call is TRBV5-1, the J call TRBJ2-5, with 8 positions matching TRBD2. The germline V gene encodes CDR1 SGHRS and CDR2 YFSETQ. Unmatched junction bases numbered 12, after V lost 3 bases and J lost 5 bases. The CDR3 consists of 16 residues. The CDR3 protein is CASSWGLRGGLETQYF. CDR3 coding DNA: TGCGCCAGCAGCTGGGGACTCCGGGGGGGCCTCGAGACCCAGTACTTC.

This chain links TRBV15 with TRBJ2-5; TRBD1 is a possible D gene (5 bases). Trimming removed 5 bases from V and 4 bases from J, with 17 bases in between. The CDR3 is made up of 15 amino acids. The V gene's germline CDR1 is LNHNV and CDR2 YYDKDF (reference sequence). The CDR3 protein is CATSAQPRQGETQYF. CDR3 DNA sequence: TGTGCCACCAGCGCTCAGCCTCGGCAGGGAGAGACCCAGTACTTC.

The chain has TRBV15 and TRBJ1-6; D not resolved. The length of the CDR3 is 13 residues. The ends were cut back, 4 bases at V and 7 bases at J, with 8 bases in the middle. From germline, CDR1 is LNHNV and CDR2 YYDKDF (reference sequence). CDR3 amino acids: CATSNTPNSPLHF. CDR3 DNA sequence: TGTGCCACCAGCAATACTCCGAATTCACCCCTCCACTTT.

The chain links TRBV20-1 to TRBJ1-6; 9 bases line up with TRBD1. Per the germline V gene, CDR1 is DFQATT and CDR2 is SNEGSKA (reference sequence). The CDR3 has 16 amino acids. Germline trimming cut 0 bases from V and 7 bases from J; bases unmatched to any gene: 7. This chain's CDR3 is CSARDGDRVWNSPLHF. The DNA of the CDR3 is TGCAGTGCTAGAGATGGGGACAGGGTCTGGAATTCACCCCTCCACTTT.

This clonotype has only a few counts. CDR3 DNA: TGTGCCAGCAGCTTGGCCGGGAGGGGCTCAGGAGCTTTCTTT. It specifies CASSLAGRGSGAFF. The chain recombines TRBV5-4 with TRBJ1-1; possibly TRBD1 for D (5 bases). Germline assignment: CDR1 SGHNT and CDR2 YYREEE (reference sequence). The CDR3 runs 14 residues. V dropped 0 bases and J dropped 10 bases, with 16 bases sitting between them.

This clonotype was observed many times. The CDR3 sequence is CASSATGTGGGEQFF. In nucleotides, the CDR3 is TGTGCCAGCAGTGCCACCGGGACAGGGGGCGGTGAGCAGTTCTTC. The chain employs TRBV6-2 or TRBV6-3 and TRBJ2-1; TRBD1 matches at 12 bases. This CDR3 spans 15 amino acids. The V gene end was trimmed by 5 bases and the J gene end by 9 bases; junction bases not matched to a gene: 8. Germline CDR1 reads MNHEY; CDR2 reads SVGEGT.

The V and J genes are TRBV4-1 and TRBJ2-3, with 12 bases that match TRBD2. With 1 base clipped from V and 6 bases from J, the junction kept 8 bases outside the gene matches. This CDR3 has 17 residues. Germline assignment: CDR1 MGHRA and CDR2 YSYEKL. The CDR3 region is CASSQGSLAGGHDTQYF. The CDR3 region has the DNA TGCGCCAGCAGCCAAGGTTCACTAGCGGGGGGCCATGATACGCAGTATTTT.